This TCR beta chain comes out of a study of cytomegalovirus exposure and HLA in healthy donors. Study-level findings and limits: Cytomegalovirus status, reportedly, was diagnosed with high specificity and sensitivity by the classifier. Most TCR sequences showed up rarely, but some public TCRs showed up in many donors.

On this clone: Its antigen is still unknown.

Sequenced by immunoSEQ multiplex PCR; TCRdb stores in-frame clones only, minus some. The table has some 250,000 clones, about 90% seen once. Germline V gives CDR1 SGHTA, CDR2 FQGTGA. Trimming removed 8 bases at V and 1 base at J, with 12 bases between. The CDR3 has 13 amino acids. The rearrangement joins TRBV7-3 to TRBJ2-7; tentatively, D is TRBD2 (6 bases). The TCR comes from a woman in her twenties or thirties in good health and CMV-seropositive. The sample was PBMCs. The CDR3 DNA follows: TGTGCCAGCCGTGGGCGGGGTTCCTACGAGCAGTACTTC. Its translation: CASRGRGSYEQYF.